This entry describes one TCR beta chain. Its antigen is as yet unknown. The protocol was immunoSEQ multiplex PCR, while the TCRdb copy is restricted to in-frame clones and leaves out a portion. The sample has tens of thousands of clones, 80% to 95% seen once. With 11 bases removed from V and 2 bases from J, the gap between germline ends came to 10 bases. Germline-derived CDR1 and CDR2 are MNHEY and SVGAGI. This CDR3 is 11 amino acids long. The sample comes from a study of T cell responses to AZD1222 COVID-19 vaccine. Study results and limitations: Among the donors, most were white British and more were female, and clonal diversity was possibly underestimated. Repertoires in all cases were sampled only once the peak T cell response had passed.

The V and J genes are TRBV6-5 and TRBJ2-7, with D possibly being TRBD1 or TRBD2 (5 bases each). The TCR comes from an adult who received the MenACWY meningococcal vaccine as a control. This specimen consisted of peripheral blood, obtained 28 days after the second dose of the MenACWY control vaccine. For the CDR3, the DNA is TGTGCCTGGGGGTTCGCCTACGAGCAGTACTTC. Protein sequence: CAWGFAYEQYF.